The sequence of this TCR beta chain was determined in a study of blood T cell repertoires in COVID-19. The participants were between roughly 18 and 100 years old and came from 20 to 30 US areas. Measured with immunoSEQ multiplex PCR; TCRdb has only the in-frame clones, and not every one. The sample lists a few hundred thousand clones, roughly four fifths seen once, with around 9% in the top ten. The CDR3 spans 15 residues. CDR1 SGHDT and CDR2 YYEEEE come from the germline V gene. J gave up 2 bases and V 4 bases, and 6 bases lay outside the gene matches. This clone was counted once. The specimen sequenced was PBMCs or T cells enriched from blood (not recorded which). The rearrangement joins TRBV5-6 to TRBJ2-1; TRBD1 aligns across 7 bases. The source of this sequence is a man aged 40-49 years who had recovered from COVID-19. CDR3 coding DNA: TGTGCCAGCAGCGGTGGGACAGCAACCTACAATGAGCAGTTCTTC. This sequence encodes CASSGGTATYNEQFF.